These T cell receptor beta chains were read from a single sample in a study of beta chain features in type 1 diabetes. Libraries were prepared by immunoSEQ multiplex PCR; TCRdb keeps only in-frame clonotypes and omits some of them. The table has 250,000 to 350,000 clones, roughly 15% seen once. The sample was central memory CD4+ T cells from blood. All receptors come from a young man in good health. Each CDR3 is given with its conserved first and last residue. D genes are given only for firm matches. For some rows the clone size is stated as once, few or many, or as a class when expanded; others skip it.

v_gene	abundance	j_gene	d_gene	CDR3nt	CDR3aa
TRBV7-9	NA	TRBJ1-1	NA	TGTGCCAGCACCTCCCCAGGAAACACTGAAGCTTTCTTT	CASTSPGNTEAFF
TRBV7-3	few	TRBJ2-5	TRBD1	TGTGCCAGCAGCCCAGGGGACAGGGGGCAGACCCAGTACTTC	CASSPGDRGQTQYF
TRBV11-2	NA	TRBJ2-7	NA	TGTGCCAGCAGCTTGATAGGGGCTAACGAGCAGTACTTC	CASSLIGANEQYF
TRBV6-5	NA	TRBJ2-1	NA	TGTGCCAGCAGCGAAACAGTAAACAATGAGCAGTTCTTC	CASSETVNNEQFF
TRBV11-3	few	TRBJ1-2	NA	TGTGCCAGCAGCCCCCATTTACAAGGGGGCTACACCTTC	CASSPHLQGGYTF
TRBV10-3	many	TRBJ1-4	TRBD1	TGTGCCATCAGCGACAGGGATGAAAAACTGTTTTTT	CAISDRDEKLFF
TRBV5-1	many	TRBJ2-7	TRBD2	TGCGCCAGCGCCCGACGGACTAGCGGAACCTACGAGCAGTACTTC	CASARRTSGTYEQYF
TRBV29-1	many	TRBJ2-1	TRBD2	TGCAGCGTGAGCGGGGGAACCTACAATGAGCAGTTCTTC	CSVSGGTYNEQFF
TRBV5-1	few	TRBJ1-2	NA	TGTGCCAGCAGCCAGGGGACGGAATATGGCTACACCTTC	CASSQGTEYGYTF
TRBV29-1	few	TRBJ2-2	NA	TGCAGCGTTGTCTATACGACTGGGGAGCTGTTTTTT	CSVVYTTGELFF
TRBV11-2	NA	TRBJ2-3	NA	TGTGCCAGCAGCGCGCCCAGGGTCAATACGCAGTATTTT	CASSAPRVNTQYF
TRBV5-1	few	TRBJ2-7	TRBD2	TGCGCCAGCAGCCAGGCTGCGGGGGACCCCTACGAGCAGTACTTC	CASSQAAGDPYEQYF
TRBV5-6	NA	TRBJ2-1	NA	TGTGCCAGCAGGGTAGGGGGTCGGGACAATGAGCAGTTCTTC	CASRVGGRDNEQFF
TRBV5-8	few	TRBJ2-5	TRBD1	TGTGCCAGCAGCACGGACAGGGGAGAGACCCAGTACTTC	CASSTDRGETQYF
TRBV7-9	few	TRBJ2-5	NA	TGTGCCAGCAGCTTGGCTACGGGGGAGGAGACCCAGTACTTC	CASSLATGEETQYF
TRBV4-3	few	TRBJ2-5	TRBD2	TGCGCCAGCAGCCCAGGACTAGCTAGGGGCTCAGGAGAGACCCAGTACTTC	CASSPGLARGSGETQYF
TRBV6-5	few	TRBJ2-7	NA	TGTGCCAGGCTACGACAGGTGTGGTCCGAGCAGTACTTC	CARLRQVWSEQYF
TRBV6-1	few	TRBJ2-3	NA	TGTGCCAGCAGTGGGAAGGACAGCGTTGACACAGATACGCAGTATTTT	CASSGKDSVDTDTQYF
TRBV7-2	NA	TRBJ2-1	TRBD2	TGTGCCAGCAGCTTATGGGCTAGCGGATCGAATGAGCAGTTCTTC	CASSLWASGSNEQFF
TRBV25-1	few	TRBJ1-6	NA	TGTGCCAGCAGTGGGAGACTACAGGGTGGTGATTCACCCCTCCACTTT	CASSGRLQGGDSPLHF
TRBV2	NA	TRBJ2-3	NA	TGTGCCAGCAGCCCCATAGGGGCAGATACGCAGTATTTT	CASSPIGADTQYF
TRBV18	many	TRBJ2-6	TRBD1	TGTGCCAGCTCACCAAAGGGACAGAGGTCTGGGGCCAACGTCCTGACTTTC	CASSPKGQRSGANVLTF
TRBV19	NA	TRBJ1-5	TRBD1	TGTGCCAGTAGTATGGCAGGGGGTTATCAGCCCCAGCATTTT	CASSMAGGYQPQHF
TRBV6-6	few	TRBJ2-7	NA	TGTGCCAGCAGCCGCTTTAGCTACGAGCAGTACTTC	CASSRFSYEQYF
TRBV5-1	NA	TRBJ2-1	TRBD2	TGCGCCAGCAATGGCGGGGGGCGAAGGAATGAGCAGTTCTTC	CASNGGGRRNEQFF
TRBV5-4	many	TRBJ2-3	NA	TGTGCCAGCAGCCTCTACAGGGAGCATACGCAGTATTTT	CASSLYREHTQYF
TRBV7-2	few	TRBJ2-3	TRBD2	TGTGCCAGCAGCCTTAGCGGGAGCGCTAGCACAGATACGCAGTATTTT	CASSLSGSASTDTQYF
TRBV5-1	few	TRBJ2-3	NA	TGCGCCAGCAGCTCCACGGAGTCTTTTGATACGCAGTATTTT	CASSSTESFDTQYF
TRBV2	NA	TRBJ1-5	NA	TGTGCCAGCGATACATGGAGCAATCAGCCCCAGCATTTT	CASDTWSNQPQHF
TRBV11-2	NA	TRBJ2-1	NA	TGTGCCAGCAGCTTAAAGTCCCCGGGGGTGACTGAGCAGTTCTTC	CASSLKSPGVTEQFF
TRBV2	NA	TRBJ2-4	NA	TGTGCCAGCAGTGGGTTTGGACTTTCAGCCAAAAACATTCAGTACTTC	CASSGFGLSAKNIQYF
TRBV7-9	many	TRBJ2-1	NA	TGTGCCAGCAGCTTAGCCCGAGCGGATGAGCAGTTCTTC	CASSLARADEQFF
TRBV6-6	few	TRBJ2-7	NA	TGTGCCAGCAGTCGGACAGCCTACGAGCAGTACTTC	CASSRTAYEQYF
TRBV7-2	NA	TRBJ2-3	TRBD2	TGTGCCAGCAGCGTCGCCGGGACTAGCGGCACAGATACGCAGTATTTT	CASSVAGTSGTDTQYF
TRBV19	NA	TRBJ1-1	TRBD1	TGTGCCAGTAGTTCCGGGACAGGGAGATCCATGAACACTGAAGCTTTCTTT	CASSSGTGRSMNTEAFF
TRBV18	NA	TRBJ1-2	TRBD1	TGTGCCAGCTCACCAATGACCAGGGGGACGGAAGGCTACACCTTC	CASSPMTRGTEGYTF
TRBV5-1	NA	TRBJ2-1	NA	TGCGCCAGCAGTCCCTTAGATAGCGGCTACAATGAGCAGTTCTTC	CASSPLDSGYNEQFF
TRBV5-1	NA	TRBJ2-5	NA	TGCGCCAGCAGCGCCCCCCAAGAGACCCAGTACTTC	CASSAPQETQYF
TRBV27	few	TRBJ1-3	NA	TGTGCCAGCAGTTCTGCCGAGGGCCTCACCATATATTTT	CASSSAEGLTIYF
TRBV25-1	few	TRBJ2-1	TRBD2	TGTGCCGCGGGAGGGGGAAGCTCCTACAATGAGCAGTTCTTC	CAAGGGSSYNEQFF
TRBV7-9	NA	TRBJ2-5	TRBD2	TGTGCCAGCAGCTACCCTCGCGGGGGGACCCAAGAGACCCAGTACTTC	CASSYPRGGTQETQYF
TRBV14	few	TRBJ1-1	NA	TGTGCCAGCAGCCAAGGATTCGGAGTGTTGAACACTGAAGCTTTCTTT	CASSQGFGVLNTEAFF
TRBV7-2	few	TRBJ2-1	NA	TGTGCCAGCAGCCCCGACAAACTCTCCTACAATGAGCAGTTCTTC	CASSPDKLSYNEQFF
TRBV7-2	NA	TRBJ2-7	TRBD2	TGTGCCAGCAGCTTAGGCGCAAGCGGGGGTGCGGACGAGCAGTACTTC	CASSLGASGGADEQYF
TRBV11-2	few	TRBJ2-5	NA	TGTGCCAGCAGCGTCGATAGAATAGAGACCCAGTACTTC	CASSVDRIETQYF
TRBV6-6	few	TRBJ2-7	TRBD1	TGTGCCAGCACGCCCAAGGGGGCGCAGAGCTCCTACGAGCAGTACTTC	CASTPKGAQSSYEQYF
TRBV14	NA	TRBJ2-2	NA	TGTGCCAGCAGCCAAGTGTATCGGAACACCGGGGAGCTGTTTTTT	CASSQVYRNTGELFF
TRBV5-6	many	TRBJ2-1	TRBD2	TGTGCCAGCAGCTTGGAATCTGGCGGGAGGGCCAATGAGCAGTTCTTC	CASSLESGGRANEQFF
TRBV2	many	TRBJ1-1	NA	TGTGCCAGCTGCGGGAACACTGAAGCTTTCTTT	CASCGNTEAFF
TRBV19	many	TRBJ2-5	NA	TGTGCCAGTAGTAGAGAAGGGAGAGAGACCCAGTACTTC	CASSREGRETQYF